Listed here are 14 T cell receptor beta chains from one sample, sequenced in a study of T cell changes during pregnancy in multiple sclerosis. This table comes from immunoSEQ multiplex PCR, and its TCRdb copy is limited to in-frame clones, with some not included. Counted here are 75,000 to 95,000 clones, 92% occurring once; the ten biggest clones make up about 1.5%. The input for sequencing was peripheral blood, taken in the first trimester of pregnancy. The source is a female donor with multiple sclerosis, enrolled in a pregnancy study.

The genes are TRBV6-1 and TRBJ2-1, with 9 bases matching TRBD2. V was pared by 4 bases and J by 8 bases, with 9 bases of the junction left unmatched. The CDR3 has 15 residues. Germline V gives CDR1 MNHNS, CDR2 SASEGT. CDR3 bases: TGTGCCAGCAGTGCCGTAGCGGGAGTAGGGGATGAGCAGTTCTTC. Its protein product is CASSAVAGVGDEQFF.

This chain joins TRBV7-9 and TRBJ1-2; D is perhaps TRBD1 (6 bases). CDR1 and CDR2 (germline): SEHNR, FQNEAQ (reference sequence). The CDR3 totals 15 residues. V gave up 8 bases and J gave up 8 bases, with 24 bases separating them. CDR3: CASSGAEVLVYGYTF. For the CDR3, the DNA is TGTGCCAGCTCAGGGGCAGAGGTTCTCGTTTACGGCTACACCTTC.

This clone was observed a single time. V usage is TRBV5-1 and J usage is TRBJ2-7; possible D gene TRBD1, 6 bases. The V end lost 3 bases, the J end lost 2 bases, and 15 bases lay between the germline ends. Germline V lookup: CDR1 SGHRS, CDR2 YFSETQ. This CDR3 has 15 amino acids. Here the CDR3 DNA reads TGCGCCAGCAGCTCCGGGACACCGATAACCTACGAGCAGTACTTC. Amino acid sequence: CASSSGTPITYEQYF.

This clone was detected only once. The rearrangement joins TRBV7-2 to TRBJ1-1; 7 positions agree with TRBD1. The junction had 4 bases not matched to a gene; V was cut back by 5 bases and J by 7 bases. The germline CDR1 and CDR2 sequences are SGHTA and FQGNSA. The CDR3 consists of 12 residues. CDR3: CASSQGQIEAFF. For the CDR3, the DNA is TGTGCCAGCAGCCAGGGACAGATTGAAGCTTTCTTT.

This chain links TRBV19 with TRBJ1-5; possible D gene TRBD1, 6 bases. There are 15 residues in the CDR3. The germline V and J ends were trimmed by 1 base and 7 bases, with 14 bases remaining between them. Germline V gene sequence: CDR1 LNHDA, CDR2 SQIVND (reference sequence). CDR3 protein: CASSIVPGVGQPQHF. The CDR3 coding sequence is TGTGCCAGTAGTATAGTGCCAGGGGTCGGCCAGCCCCAGCATTTT.

The CDR3, as DNA: TGTGCCAGCAGCGGGCGGACAGGGGTGGACTATGGCTACACCTTC. Translating it yields CASSGRTGVDYGYTF. This chain joins TRBV9 and TRBJ1-2; 9 bases are shared with TRBD1. CDR1 is SGDLS and CDR2 is YYNGEE in the germline V gene. The CDR3 extends over 15 amino acids. Trimming took 3 bases from V and 3 from J; bases not matched to a gene: 6. Filled out from reference TRBV9 and TRBJ1-2, the complete variable domain reads DSGVTQTPKHLITATGQRVTLRCSPRSGDLSVYWYQQSLDQGLQFLIQYYNGEERAKGNILERFSAQQFPDLHSELNLSSLELGDSALYFCASSGRTGVDYGYTFGSGTRLTVV.

This chain joins TRBV7-2 and TRBJ2-7; 7 nucleotides line up with TRBD2. This CDR3 spans 16 amino acids. With 1 base clipped from V and 1 base from J, the junction kept 7 bases outside the gene matches. Germline V gives CDR1 SGHTA, CDR2 FQGNSA. The CDR3 reads CASSLEAGSGSYEQYF. The CDR3 nucleotides read TGTGCCAGCAGCTTAGAAGCGGGATCAGGGTCCTACGAGCAGTACTTC.

The V call is TRBV19, the J call TRBJ1-1; 10 nucleotides match TRBD1. Germline lookup yields CDR1 LNHDA and CDR2 SQIVND (reference sequence). The CDR3 contains 16 residues. V was pared by 5 bases and J by 5 bases, with 11 bases of the junction left unmatched. DNA for the CDR3: TGTGCCAGTAGTGCCACCGGGACAGGGGATTGGACTGAAGCTTTCTTT. Residues: CASSATGTGDWTEAFF.

The chain is built from TRBV10-3 and TRBJ1-2, with D hard to call. The germline V gene has CDR1 ENHRY and CDR2 SYGVKD. Trimming stripped 0 bases from V and 12 bases from J, with 11 bases between. This CDR3 has 12 amino acids. Here the CDR3 DNA reads TGTGCCATCAGTGAGTCCCATATGGCGGACACCTTC. As protein: CAISESHMADTF.

This sequence joins TRBV6-5 and TRBJ1-6; D possibly corresponds to TRBD1 (6 bases). V was pared by 6 bases and J by 3 bases, with 12 bases between. The CDR3 runs 15 residues. The germline V gene encodes CDR1 MNHEY and CDR2 SVGAGI. The CDR3 is CASSLGQLYNSPLHF. CDR3 nucleotide sequence: TGTGCCAGCAGCCTTGGACAGCTCTATAATTCACCCCTCCACTTT.

The chain links TRBV7-9 to TRBJ2-1, with TRBD2 matching 13 bases. V shed 3 bases and J 6 bases; nucleotides not matched to a gene: 2. The CDR3 has 15 residues. The germline CDR1 and CDR2 sequences are SEHNR and FQNEAQ (reference sequence). This chain's CDR3 is CASSFGTSGVNEQFF. The CDR3 region has the DNA TGTGCCAGCAGCTTCGGGACTAGCGGGGTCAATGAGCAGTTCTTC.

This chain joins TRBV28 and TRBJ1-2; perhaps TRBD1 as D (5 bases). CDR1 is MDHEN and CDR2 is SYDVKM in the germline V gene. The V gene lost 3 bases and the J gene lost 5 bases, with 13 bases spanning the gap. The CDR3 spans 14 residues. The CDR3 is CASSFPGRGYGYTF. The CDR3 DNA reads as TGTGCCAGCAGTTTCCCAGGGCGGGGTTATGGCTACACCTTC.

This clone was detected once. The CDR3: CAWSRLTEGWETQYF. The DNA for the CDR3 is TGTGCCTGGAGTCGTCTTACTGAGGGATGGGAGACCCAGTACTTC. The chain employs TRBV30 and TRBJ2-5; maybe TRBD2 (5 bases). This CDR3 region has 15 residues. CDR1 and CDR2 (germline): GTSNPN, SVGIG (reference sequence). V was shortened by 2 bases and J by 5 bases, with 18 bases between the two germline ends.

V is TRBV7-9 and J is TRBJ2-3; the D is unclear. The V gene lost 3 bases and the J gene lost 0 bases, with 7 bases spanning the gap. Germline CDR1 reads SEHNR; CDR2 reads FQNEAQ (reference sequence). The CDR3 totals 14 residues. The chain's CDR3 is CASSLSQSTDTQYF. The CDR3, as DNA: TGTGCCAGCAGCTTGTCACAGAGCACAGATACGCAGTATTTT.